A single sample is the source of the 25 T cell receptor beta chains below, sequenced in a study of blood T cell repertoires in COVID-19. Assay: immunoSEQ multiplex PCR; the TCRdb copy retains only in-frame clones and omits some. The data show 150,000 to 200,000 clones, with about 90% seen just once and 7% to 7.5% held by the top ten. Sequencing input: PBMCs or T cells enriched from blood (not recorded which). These receptors all come from a woman aged 50 to 60 who had recovered from COVID-19.

The V and J genes are TRBV12-5 and TRBJ2-1; D is unclear. The V gene lost 8 bases and the J gene lost 0 bases, with 8 bases spanning the gap. The CDR3 has 13 amino acids. The V gene's germline CDR1 is LGHNT and CDR2 FRNRAP. The CDR3 DNA follows: TGTGCTAGTTCTATAAGCTCCTACAATGAGCAGTTCTTC. This sequence encodes CASSISSYNEQFF.

The chain combines TRBV4-2 with TRBJ1-1; no reliable D call. V was pared by 0 bases and J by 3 bases, with 14 bases between. Per the germline V gene, CDR1 is LGHNA and CDR2 is YNFKEQ. The CDR3 is made up of 16 amino acids. In DNA form, the CDR3 reads TGTGCCAGCAGCCAAGAAGTCCGTGTTGAGGACACTGAAGCTTTCTTT. Protein sequence: CASSQEVRVEDTEAFF.

Only a few counts were recorded for this clone. The sample has other DNA sequences that encode this CDR3 too. The CDR3 DNA reads as TGTGCCAGCAGCACAGGGGGCTATGGCTACACCTTC. This encodes CASSTGGYGYTF. The gene calls are TRBV12-3 or TRBV12-4 and TRBJ1-2; TRBD1 aligns across 8 bases. The CDR3 totals 12 residues. V lost 6 bases to trimming and J lost 4 bases; unmatched junction nucleotides: 1.

V is TRBV12-5 and J is TRBJ2-5, with TRBD1 identical over 8 bases. CDR1 LGHNT and CDR2 FRNRAP come from the germline V gene. The J segment lost 0 bases and the V segment lost 3 bases, leaving 3 bases of the junction unmatched. This CDR3 has 15 amino acids. The CDR3 DNA follows: TGTGCTAGTGGTTTAGGGACAGGCCACCAAGAGACCCAGTACTTC. Translating gives CASGLGTGHQETQYF.

This rearrangement joins TRBV4-1 to TRBJ2-5; 9 bases are a match to TRBD2. This CDR3 has 16 amino acids. Per germline, CDR1 MGHRA and CDR2 YSYEKL. V gave up 1 base and J gave up 7 bases; unmatched junction bases: 10. DNA for the CDR3: TGCGCCAGCAGCCAAGGGGTAGCGGGAGCCTTCGTGACCCAGTACTTC. Translation gives CASSQGVAGAFVTQYF.

This chain links TRBV7-8 with TRBJ2-7; TRBD2 matches 9 bases. Losses at the gene ends were 8 bases for V and 2 bases for J; bases not matched to a gene: 16. Germline V gene sequence: CDR1 SGHVS, CDR2 FQNEAQ. The CDR3 is made up of 17 amino acids. CDR3 in DNA: TGTGCCAGCTCGCAGAGAGCGGGAGGCGGGGGCACCTACGAGCAGTACTTC. It encodes CASSQRAGGGGTYEQYF.

This clone has just a few counts. The chain couples TRBV5-8 to TRBJ2-7; 7 bases line up with TRBD1. Germline V gene sequence: CDR1 SGHTS, CDR2 YDEGEE. The CDR3 covers 14 residues. Unmatched junction bases numbered 3, after V lost 1 base and J lost 2 bases. CDR3 DNA: TGTGCCAGCAGCTTGACAGGGGACCCCTACGAGCAGTACTTC. This encodes CASSLTGDPYEQYF.

A few counts support this clone. The chain uses TRBV7-9 and TRBJ2-2, with a possible D match to TRBD1 (5 bases). V shed 6 bases and J shed 1 base, with 12 bases lying between them. Germline CDR1 reads SEHNR; CDR2 reads FQNEAQ (reference sequence). The CDR3 contains 15 residues. The CDR3 nucleotides are TGTGCCAGCAGTCGCCCGACAGAGAACACCGGGGAGCTGTTTTTT. This encodes CASSRPTENTGELFF.

The chain is built from TRBV5-6 and TRBJ1-3; 7 bases are shared with TRBD1. V was pared by 4 bases and J by 9 bases, with 7 bases of the junction left unmatched. The CDR3 has 13 amino acids. Germline values: CDR1 SGHDT, CDR2 YYEEEE. The CDR3 loop is CASSHNRQGTIYF. The CDR3 DNA reads TGTGCCAGCAGCCACAATAGACAGGGCACCATATATTTT.

V usage is TRBV27 and J usage is TRBJ1-5; D perhaps matches TRBD1 (5 bases). The CDR3 runs 15 residues. The germline V gene encodes CDR1 MNHEY and CDR2 SMNVEV (reference sequence). V lost 2 bases, J lost 2 bases, and 10 bases lay in between. The CDR3 nucleotides are TGTGCCAGCAGTTTAAGGGGCATGGGCAATCAGCCCCAGCATTTT. Its translation: CASSLRGMGNQPQHF.

About this clone: The sample carries other DNA sequences with the same CDR3. This chain links TRBV18 with TRBJ2-1; 9 positions agree with TRBD2. With V trimmed by 1 base and J by 2 bases, 0 bases remained unmatched. The CDR3 totals 15 residues. The germline CDR1 and CDR2 sequences are KGHSH and LQKENI. The CDR3 sequence: CASSPLAGAYNEQFF. DNA for the CDR3: TGTGCCAGCTCACCACTAGCGGGAGCCTACAATGAGCAGTTCTTC.

This sequence joins TRBV11-3 and TRBJ2-5; TRBD2 matches at 14 bases. With 5 bases clipped from V and 5 bases from J, the junction kept 10 bases outside the gene matches. The CDR3 is 17 residues long. Germline-derived CDR1 and CDR2 are SGHNT and YENEEA. This CDR3 reads CASSPGQTSGRGETQYF. CDR3 sequence (DNA): TGTGCCAGCAGCCCGGGCCAGACTAGCGGGAGGGGGGAGACCCAGTACTTC.

The chain recombines TRBV18 with TRBJ2-5; TRBD1 matches 7 bases. Germline CDR1 is KGHSH and CDR2 is LQKENI. CDR3 length: 14 amino acids. J gave up 5 bases and V 4 bases, and 7 bases lay outside the gene matches. CDR3 coding DNA: TGTGCCAGCTCACATACAGGGGCTGGGGAGACCCAGTACTTC. Protein sequence: CASSHTGAGETQYF.

The CDR3 DNA reads as TGTGCCAGCAGCGTAACACTAGCGGGAGGGACAGATACGCAGTATTTT. Protein: CASSVTLAGGTDTQYF. The chain couples TRBV9 to TRBJ2-3, with TRBD2 matching over 13 bases. Germline V gene data show CDR1 as SGDLS and CDR2 as YYNGEE. The CDR3 sequence is 16 residues long. The junction had 2 bases not matched to a gene; V was cut back by 1 base and J by 3 bases.

The chain recombines TRBV18 with TRBJ2-1, with a weak D call TRBD2 (5 bases). The CDR3 has 15 residues. Germline lookup yields CDR1 KGHSH and CDR2 LQKENI. The ends were cut back, 3 bases at V and 6 bases at J, with 15 bases in the middle. The CDR3 DNA is TGTGCCAGCTCACCGACGGGGAACAAAGGCAATGAGCAGTTCTTC. This translates into CASSPTGNKGNEQFF. Complete variable domain (other parts from reference TRBV18 and TRBJ2-1): NAGVMQNPRHLVRRRGQEARLRCSPMKGHSHVYWYRQLPEEGLKFMVYLQKENIIDESGMPKERFSAEFPKEGPSILRIQQVVRGDSAAYFCASSPTGNKGNEQFFGPGTRLTVL.

This clone appeared a single time. The chain carries TRBV5-1 and TRBJ2-1; D is unresolved. Germline V gene data show CDR1 as SGHRS and CDR2 as YFSETQ. The CDR3 runs to 15 residues. The germline V and J ends were trimmed by 0 bases and 2 bases, with 9 bases remaining between them. The CDR3 DNA follows: TGCGCCAGCAGCTTGGCCGCGACAACCTACAATGAGCAGTTCTTC. Its protein is CASSLAATTYNEQFF.

This clone appeared once. The chain recombines TRBV28 with TRBJ1-4; D gene ambiguous. The germline CDR1 and CDR2 sequences are MDHEN and SYDVKM. V lost 5 bases, J lost 0 bases, and 10 bases lay in between. The CDR3 covers 15 residues. The CDR3 reads CASSITGTTNEKLFF. The DNA for the CDR3 is TGTGCCAGCAGTATAACGGGAACAACTAATGAAAAACTGTTTTTT.

CDR3 in amino acids: CAISESGTGVTEAFF. The CDR3 DNA follows: TGTGCCATCAGTGAGTCGGGGACAGGGGTAACTGAAGCTTTCTTT. This sequence joins TRBV10-3 and TRBJ1-1; the match to TRBD1 covers 10 bases. J gave up 5 bases and V 0 bases, and 3 bases lay outside the gene matches. The CDR3 consists of 15 residues. The V gene's germline CDR1 is ENHRY and CDR2 SYGVKD.

The chain couples TRBV7-2 to TRBJ2-3; 9 nucleotides line up with TRBD2. Germline lookup yields CDR1 SGHTA and CDR2 FQGNSA. Germline trimming cut 5 bases from V and 4 bases from J; bases unmatched to any gene: 13. CDR3 length: 17 amino acids. Here the CDR3 DNA reads TGTGCCAGCAGCCAACCCTCGGGCGGGAGGGCCCCAGATACGCAGTATTTT. Protein: CASSQPSGGRAPDTQYF.

The genes are TRBV3-1 (or the pseudogene TRBV3-2) and TRBJ1-2, with 8 bases fitting TRBD1. V lost 4 bases and J lost 4; bases outside the gene matches: 5. Germline assignment: CDR1 LGHDT and CDR2 YNNKEL (reference sequence). The CDR3 extends over 14 amino acids. The DNA for the CDR3 is TGTGCCAGCAGCCCGAGAGACAGGGGCTATGGCTACACCTTC. Its protein is CASSPRDRGYGYTF.

The sample holds one count of this clone. The V gene is TRBV30, the J gene TRBJ1-1; 8 nucleotides match TRBD1. J gave up 2 bases and V 3 bases, and 8 bases lay outside the gene matches. Germline CDR1 GTSNPN, CDR2 SVGIG (reference sequence). The CDR3 spans 15 residues. The CDR3 region has the DNA TGTGCCTGGAGCCTTCTTGGGACAGGAAACACTGAAGCTTTCTTT. It encodes CAWSLLGTGNTEAFF.

The chain is built from TRBV7-3 and TRBJ2-1; the match to TRBD2 covers 9 bases. The CDR3 is 15 amino acids. Per the germline V gene, CDR1 is SGHTA and CDR2 is FQGTGA. Trimming removed 0 bases from V and 7 bases from J; junction bases left unmatched: 4. In nucleotides, the CDR3 is TGTGCCAGCAGCTTAACAGCGGGAGGAAGGAATGAGCAGTTCTTC. It translates to CASSLTAGGRNEQFF.

The chain recombines TRBV28 with TRBJ2-7, with D perhaps TRBD1 (5 bases). This CDR3 is 15 amino acids long. Trimming removed 2 bases from V and 6 bases from J, with 17 bases in between. The germline V gene encodes CDR1 MDHEN and CDR2 SYDVKM. CDR3 amino acids: CASSLNQGPLAEQYF. CDR3 nucleotides: TGTGCCAGCAGTTTAAATCAGGGCCCCTTGGCCGAGCAGTACTTC.

In its sample, this clone was seen once. The chain recombines TRBV4-1 with TRBJ1-1, with TRBD1 identical over 8 bases. With 0 bases clipped from V and 5 bases from J, the junction kept 8 bases outside the gene matches. CDR1 and CDR2 from the germline V gene are MGHRA and YSYEKL. This CDR3 is 16 amino acids long. The CDR3 coding sequence is TGCGCCAGCAGCCAAGATCTTGCAGGGGGCGAAACTGAAGCTTTCTTT. This encodes CASSQDLAGGETEAFF.

The genes are TRBV5-1 and TRBJ1-2; 10 bases are shared with TRBD1. V lost 4 bases to trimming and J lost 1 base; unmatched junction nucleotides: 4. Germline CDR1 and CDR2: SGHRS and YFSETQ. The CDR3 consists of 15 residues. Here the CDR3 DNA reads TGCGCCAGCAGCCCCGGGACAGGGGATAACTATGGCTACACCTTC. It yields the protein CASSPGTGDNYGYTF.